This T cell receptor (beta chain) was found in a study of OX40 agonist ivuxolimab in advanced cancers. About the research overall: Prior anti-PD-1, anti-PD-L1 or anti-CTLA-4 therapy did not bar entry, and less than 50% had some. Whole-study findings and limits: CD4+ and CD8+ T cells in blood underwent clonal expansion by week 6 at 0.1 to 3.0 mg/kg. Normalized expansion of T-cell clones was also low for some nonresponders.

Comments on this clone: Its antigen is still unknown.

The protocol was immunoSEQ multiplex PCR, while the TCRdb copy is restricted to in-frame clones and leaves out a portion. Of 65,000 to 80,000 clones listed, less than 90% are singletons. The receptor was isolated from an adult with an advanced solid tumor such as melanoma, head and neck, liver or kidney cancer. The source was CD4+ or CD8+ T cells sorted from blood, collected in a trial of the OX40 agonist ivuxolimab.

This chain's CDR3 is CASSSYGAKGNQPQHF. The CDR3 DNA reads TGTGCCAGCAGTTCTTACGGTGCAAAGGGCAATCAGCCCCAGCATTTT. The chain carries TRBV27 and TRBJ1-5; no clear D. Deletions cut 4 bases from V and 2 bases from J, with 15 bases between. Germline V gene lookup returns CDR1 MNHEY and CDR2 SMNVEV (reference sequence). The CDR3 contains 16 residues.